This T cell receptor beta chain was sequenced during a study of blood T cell repertoires in COVID-19. The CDR3 is 15 amino acids. Trimming cost V 0 bases and J 2 bases, with 10 bases left between them. Germline V gene data show CDR1 as MGHRA and CDR2 as YSYEKL. The table lists this clone with a few counts. Authors' analysis steps: From reference gene primer amplification, estimates of nucleated cell counts were derived. Here immunoSEQ multiplex PCR was the method, and the copy in TCRdb shows in-frame clones only, minus some. V and J calls and clone size are given by that table; D and trimming were obtained from the DNA. The sample holds over 350,000 clones, approximately 90% seen once. Cohort 3 recovered donors had two negative PCRs, clearance, or symptom resolution.

This receptor was identified in a woman under 30 who had recovered from COVID-19. The chain uses TRBV4-1 and TRBJ1-2; possibly TRBD1 for D (5 bases). The sequenced material came from PBMCs or T cells enriched from blood (not recorded which). CDR3 region: CASSQDRPGNYGYTF. Written as DNA, the CDR3 is TGCGCCAGCAGCCAAGATCGTCCAGGGAACTATGGCTACACCTTC.